The present T cell receptor (beta chain) was sequenced within a study of T cell responses to AZD1222 COVID-19 vaccine. It was second doses at about 4 or about 12 weeks that were pooled. The study, taken as a whole, reports: Every sample of the repertoires postdated the peak T cell response.

V lost 1 base, J lost 2 bases, and 2 bases stayed unmatched. This CDR3 contains 14 residues. Germline V gene sequence: CDR1 SEHNR, CDR2 FQNEAQ (reference sequence). This clone appeared a single time. Antigen specificity is unknown. Measured with immunoSEQ multiplex PCR; TCRdb has only the in-frame clones, and not every one. Here the sample spans some 100,000 clones, roughly 86% being singletons. The chain combines TRBV7-9 with TRBJ2-7; 7 bases fit TRBD1. The TCR originated in an adult who received the AZD1222 COVID-19 vaccine. This sample comprised peripheral blood, obtained 28 days after the second AZD1222 dose. The CDR3 bases are TGTGCCAGCAGCTTAGTCGGGACAGCCTACGAGCAGTACTTC. This encodes CASSLVGTAYEQYF. Together with reference TRBV7-9 and TRBJ2-7, the CDR3 gives the full variable domain: DTGVSQNPRHKITKRGQNVTFRCDPISEHNRLYWYRQTLGQGPEFLTYFQNEAQLEKSRLLSDRFSAERPKGSFSTLEIQRTEQGDSAMYLCASSLVGTAYEQYFGPGTRLTVT.